The present entry profiles one T cell receptor beta chain with its context. Its antigen is unidentified. The data belong to a study of blood T cells in healthy people across ages. General study points: The recorded TCR beta diversity per million T cells decreased in a roughly linear manner with age.

A second PCR, run for 7 to 11 cycles, used a sample-barcoded 5' primer plus a J-beta primer mix. Paired-end reads containing CDR3 totaled no fewer than 2.5 million for each sample. MiXCR, applied by TCRdb to the 5' RACE reads, yields one record per CDR3 protein. The table has roughly 930,000 distinct CDR3 sequences, roughly 43% seen once. CDR1 and CDR2 (germline): DFQATT, SNEGSKA (reference sequence). The CDR3 covers 13 residues. This chain joins TRBV20-1 and TRBJ2-5, with a possible D match to TRBD1 (6 bases). Gene TRBJ2-7 matches the end of the DNA better, so the J call may be wrong. The TCR originated in a man younger than 40 in good health. The sequenced sample consisted of blood. The chain's CDR3 is CSACRQDGGEQYF. CDR3 nucleotides: TGCAGTGCTTGTAGACAGGACGGCGGCGAGCAGTACTTC.